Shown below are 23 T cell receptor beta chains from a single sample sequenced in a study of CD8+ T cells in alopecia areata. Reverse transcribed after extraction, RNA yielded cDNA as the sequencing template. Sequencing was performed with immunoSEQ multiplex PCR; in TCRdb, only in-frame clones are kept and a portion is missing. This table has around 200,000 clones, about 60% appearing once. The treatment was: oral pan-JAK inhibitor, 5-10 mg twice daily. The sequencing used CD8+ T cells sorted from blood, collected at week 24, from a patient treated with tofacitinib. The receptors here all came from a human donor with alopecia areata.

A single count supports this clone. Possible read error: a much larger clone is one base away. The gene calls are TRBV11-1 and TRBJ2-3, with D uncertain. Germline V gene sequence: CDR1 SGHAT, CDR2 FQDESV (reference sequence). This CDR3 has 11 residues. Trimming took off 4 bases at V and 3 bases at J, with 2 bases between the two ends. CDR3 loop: CASSYTDTQYF. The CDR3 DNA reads TGTGCCAGCAGCTATACAGATACGCAGTATTTT.

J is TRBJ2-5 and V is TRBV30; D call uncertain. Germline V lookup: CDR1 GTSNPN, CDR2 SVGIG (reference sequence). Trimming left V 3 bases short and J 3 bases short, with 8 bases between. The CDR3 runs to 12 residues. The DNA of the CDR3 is TGTGCCTGGAGGCTAGAGGAAGAGACCCAGTACTTC. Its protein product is CAWRLEEETQYF.

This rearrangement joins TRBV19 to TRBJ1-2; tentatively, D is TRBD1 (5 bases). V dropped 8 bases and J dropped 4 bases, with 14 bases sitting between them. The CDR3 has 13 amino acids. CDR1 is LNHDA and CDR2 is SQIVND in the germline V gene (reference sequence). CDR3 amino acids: CASCLGEAYGYTF. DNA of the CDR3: TGTGCCAGTTGCCTAGGGGAGGCCTATGGCTACACCTTC. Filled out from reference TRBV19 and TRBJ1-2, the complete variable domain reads DGGITQSPKYLFRKEGQNVTLSCEQNLNHDAMYWYRQDPGQGLRLIYYSQIVNDFQKGDIAEGYSVSREKKESFPLTVTSAQKNPTAFYLCASCLGEAYGYTFGSGTRLTVV.

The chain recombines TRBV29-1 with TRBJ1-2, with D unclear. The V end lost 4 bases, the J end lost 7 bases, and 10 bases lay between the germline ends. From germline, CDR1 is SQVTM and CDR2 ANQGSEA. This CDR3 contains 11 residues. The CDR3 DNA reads TGCAGCGTTGTTGGCCCGCGTGGCTACACCTTC. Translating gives CSVVGPRGYTF.

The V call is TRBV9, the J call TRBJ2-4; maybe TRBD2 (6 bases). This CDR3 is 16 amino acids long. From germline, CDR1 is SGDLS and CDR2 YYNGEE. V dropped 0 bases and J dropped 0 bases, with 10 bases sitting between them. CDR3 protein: CASSVDSGLAKNIQYF. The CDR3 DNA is TGTGCCAGCAGCGTAGATAGCGGCCTAGCCAAAAACATTCAGTACTTC.

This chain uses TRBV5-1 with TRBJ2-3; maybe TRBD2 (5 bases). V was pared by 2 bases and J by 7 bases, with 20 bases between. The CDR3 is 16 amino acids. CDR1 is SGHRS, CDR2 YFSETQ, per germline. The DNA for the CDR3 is TGCGCCAGCAGCTTAGGTATCGTAGCGACCCGGTATACGCAGTATTTT. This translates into CASSLGIVATRYTQYF.

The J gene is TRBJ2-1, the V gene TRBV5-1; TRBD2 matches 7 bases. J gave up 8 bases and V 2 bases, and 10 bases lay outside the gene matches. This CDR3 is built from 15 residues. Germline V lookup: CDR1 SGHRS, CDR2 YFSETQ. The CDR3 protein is CASSFPRERGDEQFF. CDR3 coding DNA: TGCGCCAGCAGCTTCCCCCGGGAGCGGGGCGATGAGCAGTTCTTC.

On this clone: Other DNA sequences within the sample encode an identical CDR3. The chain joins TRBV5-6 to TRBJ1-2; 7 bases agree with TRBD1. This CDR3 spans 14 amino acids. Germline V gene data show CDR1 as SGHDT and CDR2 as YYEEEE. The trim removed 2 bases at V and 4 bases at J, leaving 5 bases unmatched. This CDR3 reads CASSFGDSLYGYTF. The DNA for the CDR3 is TGTGCCAGCAGCTTTGGGGACAGCCTCTATGGCTACACCTTC.

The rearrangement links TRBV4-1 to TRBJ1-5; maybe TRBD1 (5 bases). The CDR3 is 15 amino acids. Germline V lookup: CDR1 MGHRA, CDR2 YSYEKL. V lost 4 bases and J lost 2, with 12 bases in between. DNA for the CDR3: TGCGCCAGCAGCCCGGAGGGGATTGGCAATCAGCCCCAGCATTTT. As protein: CASSPEGIGNQPQHF.

The CDR3 loop is CASSPVNVVPTEAFF. The CDR3 nucleotides are TGTGCCAGCAGTCCCGTAAATGTTGTCCCCACTGAAGCTTTCTTT. V and J are TRBV28 and TRBJ1-1; D unclear. The V and J ends lost 5 bases and 4 bases respectively, with 17 bases between them. Germline values: CDR1 MDHEN, CDR2 SYDVKM. The CDR3 consists of 15 residues.

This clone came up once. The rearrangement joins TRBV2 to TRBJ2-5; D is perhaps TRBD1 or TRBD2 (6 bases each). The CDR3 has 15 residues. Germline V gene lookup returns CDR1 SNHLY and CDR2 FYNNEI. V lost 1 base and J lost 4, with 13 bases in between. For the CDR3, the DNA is TGTGCCAGCAGTGAAGTGTTCGGGGGCACAGAGACCCAGTACTTC. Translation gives CASSEVFGGTETQYF.

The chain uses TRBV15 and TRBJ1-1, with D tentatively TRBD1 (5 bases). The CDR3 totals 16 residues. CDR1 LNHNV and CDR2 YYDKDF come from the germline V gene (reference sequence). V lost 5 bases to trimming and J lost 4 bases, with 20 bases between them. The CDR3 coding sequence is TGTGCCACCAGCTCAGCAGGGCTTGGGGCTGGCACTGAAGCTTTCTTT. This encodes CATSSAGLGAGTEAFF.

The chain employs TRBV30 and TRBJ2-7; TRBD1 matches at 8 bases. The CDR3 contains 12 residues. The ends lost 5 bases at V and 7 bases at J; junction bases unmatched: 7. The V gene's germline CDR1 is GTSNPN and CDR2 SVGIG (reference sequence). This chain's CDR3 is CAWDQGAGEQYF. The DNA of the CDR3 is TGTGCCTGGGATCAGGGGGCGGGAGAGCAGTACTTC.

The DNA for the CDR3 is TGTGCCAGCAGCCCCATCCCTGGCACAGATACGCAGTATTTT. This gives the protein CASSPIPGTDTQYF. V and J are TRBV13 and TRBJ2-3; no clear D gene. V shed 5 bases and J shed 1 base, with 10 bases lying between them. Germline V gene lookup returns CDR1 PRHDT and CDR2 FYEKMQ (reference sequence). The CDR3 runs 14 residues.

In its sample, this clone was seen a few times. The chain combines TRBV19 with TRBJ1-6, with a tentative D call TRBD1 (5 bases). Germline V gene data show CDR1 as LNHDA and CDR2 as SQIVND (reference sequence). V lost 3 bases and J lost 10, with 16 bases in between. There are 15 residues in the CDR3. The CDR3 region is CASSIPRKRGSPLHF. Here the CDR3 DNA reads TGTGCCAGTAGTATCCCAAGGAAGCGGGGGTCACCCCTCCACTTT.

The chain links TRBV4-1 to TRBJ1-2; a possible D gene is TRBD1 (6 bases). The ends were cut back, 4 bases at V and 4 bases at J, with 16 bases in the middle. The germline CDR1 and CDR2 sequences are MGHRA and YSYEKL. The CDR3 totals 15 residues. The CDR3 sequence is CASSPGGGVVYGYTF. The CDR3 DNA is TGCGCCAGCAGCCCTGGGGGCGGCGTGGTCTATGGCTACACCTTC.

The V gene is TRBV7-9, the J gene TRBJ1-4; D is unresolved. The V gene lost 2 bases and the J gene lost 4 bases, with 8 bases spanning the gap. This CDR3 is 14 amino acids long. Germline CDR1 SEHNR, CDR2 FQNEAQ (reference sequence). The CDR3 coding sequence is TGTGCCAGCAGCTTATCGGGGATTAATGAAAAACTGTTTTTT. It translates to CASSLSGINEKLFF.

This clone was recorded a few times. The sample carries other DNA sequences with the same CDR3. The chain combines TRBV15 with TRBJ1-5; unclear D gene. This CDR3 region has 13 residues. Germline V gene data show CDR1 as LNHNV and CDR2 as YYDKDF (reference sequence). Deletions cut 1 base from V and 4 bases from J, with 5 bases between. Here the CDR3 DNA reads TGTGCCACCAGCAGAGTCCTTAATCAGCCCCAGCATTTT. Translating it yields CATSRVLNQPQHF.

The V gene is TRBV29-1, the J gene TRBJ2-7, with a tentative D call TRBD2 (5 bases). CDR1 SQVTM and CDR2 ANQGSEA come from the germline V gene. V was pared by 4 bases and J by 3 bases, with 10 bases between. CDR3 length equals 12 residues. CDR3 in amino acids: CSVAAGDYEQYF. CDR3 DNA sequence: TGCAGCGTTGCGGCGGGCGACTACGAGCAGTACTTC.

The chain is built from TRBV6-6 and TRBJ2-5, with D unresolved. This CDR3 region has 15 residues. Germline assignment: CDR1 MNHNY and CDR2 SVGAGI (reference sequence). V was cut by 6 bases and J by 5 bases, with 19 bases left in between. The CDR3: CASRGFGAFGETQYF. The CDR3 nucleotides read TGTGCCAGCAGGGGATTCGGTGCCTTCGGGGAGACCCAGTACTTC.

The CDR3 sequence is CASSPISDRGQDYGYTF. The CDR3 DNA reads as TGTGCCAGCAGCCCGATCTCGGACAGGGGGCAGGACTATGGCTACACCTTC. The rearrangement links TRBV13 to TRBJ1-2; 11 bases agree with TRBD1. The CDR3 is 17 residues long. J lost 3 bases, V lost 5 bases, and 11 bases had no gene match. Germline CDR1 PRHDT, CDR2 FYEKMQ (reference sequence).

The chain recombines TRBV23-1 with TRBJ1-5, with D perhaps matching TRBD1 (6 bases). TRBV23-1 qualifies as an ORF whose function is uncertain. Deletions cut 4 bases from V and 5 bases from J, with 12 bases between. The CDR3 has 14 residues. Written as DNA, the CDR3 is TGCGCCAGCAGTCCCGGGACACACCATCAGCCCCAGCATTTT. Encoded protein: CASSPGTHHQPQHF.

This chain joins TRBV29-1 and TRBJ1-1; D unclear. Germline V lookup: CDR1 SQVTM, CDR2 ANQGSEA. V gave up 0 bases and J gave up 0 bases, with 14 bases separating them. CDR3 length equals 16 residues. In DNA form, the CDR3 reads TGCAGCGTTGAAGATCAGCCGTGGAGGGTGAACACTGAAGCTTTCTTT. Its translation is CSVEDQPWRVNTEAFF.